This T cell receptor (beta chain) appears in the sequencing data of a study of blood T cell repertoires in COVID-19. Study at large: Acute and convalescent COVID-19 samples came from the United States, Italy and Spain.

The CDR3 is 16 amino acids. Trimming at V came to 3 bases and at J to 2 bases, leaving 7 bases not matched to a gene. Germline V gene sequence: CDR1 KGHSH, CDR2 LQKENI. As processed by the authors: Researchers report that nucleated cell counts were estimated from reference gene primer amplification. Libraries were prepared by immunoSEQ multiplex PCR; TCRdb keeps only in-frame clonotypes and omits some of them. The V and J calls and the clone size are those of that table, but D and trimming were determined from the DNA. This sample has around 190,000 clones, with roughly 77% found just once. The chain joins TRBV18 to TRBJ1-5, with TRBD1 matching 7 bases. Sequences were obtained from peripheral blood. The clonotype was recovered from a woman aged 40 to 49 with COVID-19, enrolled during active disease. The CDR3 sequence: CASSPAGGGGNQPQHF. DNA of the CDR3: TGTGCCAGCTCACCGGCGGGAGGGGGCGGCAATCAGCCCCAGCATTTT.